A selection of T cell receptor beta chains follows, all from one sample in a study of cytotoxic CD8 clonotypes in ibrutinib-treated CLL. Clones were sequenced by immunoSEQ multiplex PCR, and TCRdb holds only the in-frame ones, with some missing. This repertoire shows fewer than 400,000 clones, around 66% found once; its top ten account for roughly 6.8%. The sample was PBMCs, taken after 36 months of ibrutinib treatment. These receptors originate from a human donor with chronic lymphocytic leukemia. Each CDR3 is given with its conserved first and last residue. The order of the fields is D gene, V gene, clone size, J gene, CDR3 DNA, CDR3 protein. D genes are given only for firm matches. Only part of the rows carry a size: once, few, many, or a class if the clone is expanded.

.	TRBV9	.	TRBJ2-5	TGTGCCAGCAGCGTAGCACTAGTCTGGGAGACCCAGTACTTC	CASSVALVWETQYF
.	TRBV2	.	TRBJ2-5	TGTGCCAGCAGTGTATCGGGGAAAGAGACCCAGTACTTC	CASSVSGKETQYF
TRBD2	TRBV5-8	once	TRBJ2-5	TGTGCCAGCAGCTTCGGGAGGGCCTTCCAAGAGACCCAGTACTTC	CASSFGRAFQETQYF
.	TRBV9	.	TRBJ1-2	TGTGCCAGCAGCGGATTGGGACCGCCCCTAATCGGTGGCTACACCTTC	CASSGLGPPLIGGYTF
TRBD2	TRBV2	.	TRBJ2-7	TGTGCCAGCGCTTTAGCGGGGGGCTTCTACGAGCAGTACTTC	CASALAGGFYEQYF
.	TRBV7-8	.	TRBJ2-3	TGTGCCAGCAGCTTACTAGAGGGCCTCGGCACAGATACGCAGTATTTT	CASSLLEGLGTDTQYF
.	TRBV4-1	.	TRBJ1-2	TGCGCCAGCAGCCAACTGGGACACCGGAACTATGGCTACACCTTC	CASSQLGHRNYGYTF
.	TRBV5-6	.	TRBJ1-1	TGTGCCAGCAGCCAAGTGTTTTGGGCATACAACGAAGCTTTCTTT	CASSQVFWAYNEAFF
.	TRBV18	few	TRBJ2-7	TGTGCCAGCTCACCACGGGGCTCCCCGCCGGGGGAGTACTTC	CASSPRGSPPGEYF
.	TRBV11-2	.	TRBJ1-4	TGTGCCAGCAGCTTGCGACAAACAAATGAAAAACTGTTTTTT	CASSLRQTNEKLFF
.	TRBV27	.	TRBJ2-2	TGTGCCAGCAGTCGTAGGCCGAACACCGGGGAGCTGTTTTTT	CASSRRPNTGELFF